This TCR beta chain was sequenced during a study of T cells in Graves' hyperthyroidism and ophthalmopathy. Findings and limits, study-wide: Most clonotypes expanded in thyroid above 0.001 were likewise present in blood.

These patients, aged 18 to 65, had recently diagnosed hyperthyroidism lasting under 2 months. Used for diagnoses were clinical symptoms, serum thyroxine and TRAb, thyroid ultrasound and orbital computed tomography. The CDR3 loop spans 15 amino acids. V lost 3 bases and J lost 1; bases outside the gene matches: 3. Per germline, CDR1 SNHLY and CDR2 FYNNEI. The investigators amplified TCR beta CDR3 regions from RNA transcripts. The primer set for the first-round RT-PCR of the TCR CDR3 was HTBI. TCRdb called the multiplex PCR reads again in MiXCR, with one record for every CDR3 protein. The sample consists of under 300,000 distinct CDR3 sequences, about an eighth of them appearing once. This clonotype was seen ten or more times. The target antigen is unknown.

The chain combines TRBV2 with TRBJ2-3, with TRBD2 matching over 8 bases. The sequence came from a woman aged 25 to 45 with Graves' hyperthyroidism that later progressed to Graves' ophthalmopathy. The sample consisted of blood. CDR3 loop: CASSELLAGTDTQYF. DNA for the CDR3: TGTGCCAGCAGTGAGTTACTAGCGGGCACAGATACGCAGTATTTT.